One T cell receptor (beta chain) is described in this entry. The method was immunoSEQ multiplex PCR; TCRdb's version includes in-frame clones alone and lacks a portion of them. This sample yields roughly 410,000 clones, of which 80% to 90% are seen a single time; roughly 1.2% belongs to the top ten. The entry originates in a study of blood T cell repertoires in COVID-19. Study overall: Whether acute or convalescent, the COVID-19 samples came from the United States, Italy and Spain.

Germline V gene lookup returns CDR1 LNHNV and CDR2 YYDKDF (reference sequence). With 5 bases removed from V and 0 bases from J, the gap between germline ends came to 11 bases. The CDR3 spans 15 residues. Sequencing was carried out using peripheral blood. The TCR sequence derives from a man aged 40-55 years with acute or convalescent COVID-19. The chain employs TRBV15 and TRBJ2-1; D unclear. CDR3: CATSQASSSYNEQFF. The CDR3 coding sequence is TGTGCCACCAGCCAGGCATCCAGCTCCTACAATGAGCAGTTCTTC.